Presented here are 20 T cell receptor beta chains from one specimen sequenced in a study of blood T cells in healthy people across ages. The use of a sample-barcoded 5' primer and a J-beta primer mix characterized a second PCR of about 7 to 12 cycles. Using its own MiXCR run on the 5' RACE reads, TCRdb lists one record per CDR3 protein. The table shows 1.5 million to 2 million distinct CDR3 sequences, with over 25% occurring only once. Sequencing was carried out using blood. These receptors were collected from a woman aged 25 to 39 in good health.

This chain links TRBV28 with TRBJ1-6; 8 bases fit TRBD1. The CDR3 is made up of 15 amino acids. Trimming took 7 bases from V and 9 from J; bases not matched to a gene: 11. Looked up from germline, CDR1 is MDHEN and CDR2 is SYDVKM. CDR3 amino acids: CASTLSGDRRSPLHF. DNA for the CDR3: TGTGCCAGCACCCTGTCCGGGGACAGGCGTTCACCCCTCCACTTT.

The table lists this clonotype with a few counts. The chain has TRBV5-1 and TRBJ1-1; no reliable D call. Trimming removed 5 bases from V and 1 base from J, with 9 bases in between. The CDR3 runs 13 residues. Germline values: CDR1 SGHRS, CDR2 YFSETQ. Here the CDR3 DNA reads TGCGCCAGCAGGCTGGCGGCGAACACTGAAGCTTTCTTT. Translating it yields CASRLAANTEAFF.

CDR3 nucleotides: TGTGCCAGCAGCCTCCGGGGACAGGGACTCCCGGGGGCTCTTGAAAAACTGTTTTTT. Its translation: CASSLRGQGLPGALEKLFF. The chain combines TRBV3-1 with TRBJ1-4; TRBD1 aligns across 9 bases. V lost 4 bases to trimming and J lost 7 bases; unmatched junction nucleotides: 19. The CDR3 length is 19 residues. The germline V gene has CDR1 LGHDT and CDR2 YNNKEL (reference sequence).

This clonotype was counted ten times or more. The chain recombines TRBV5-1 with TRBJ2-1; weak D call: TRBD1 (5 bases). This CDR3 has 16 amino acids. Germline V gives CDR1 SGHRS, CDR2 YFSETQ. The ends were cut back, 3 bases at V and 0 bases at J, with 13 bases in the middle. The CDR3: CASSSTSGASYNEQFF. The DNA for the CDR3 is TGCGCCAGCAGCTCTACTTCTGGGGCCTCCTACAATGAGCAGTTCTTC.

The chain couples TRBV4-2 to TRBJ1-2, with no clear D. V lost 0 bases and J lost 4, with 12 bases in between. The CDR3 has 15 residues. Germline values: CDR1 LGHNA, CDR2 YNFKEQ. The CDR3 loop is CASSQEPGAAYGYTF. The CDR3 DNA is TGTGCCAGCAGCCAAGAGCCAGGTGCTGCCTATGGCTACACCTTC.

This rearrangement joins TRBV29-1 to TRBJ2-4; 7 bases map to TRBD1. Germline V lookup: CDR1 SQVTM, CDR2 ANQGSEA. This CDR3 contains 12 residues. J gave up 13 bases and V 7 bases, and 13 bases lay outside the gene matches. CDR3 protein: CSAMGQNNEQYF. DNA of the CDR3: TGCAGCGCGATGGGACAGAACAATGAGCAGTACTTC.

The rearrangement uses TRBV6-6 and TRBJ1-2, with 7 bases matching TRBD1. Germline values: CDR1 MNHNY, CDR2 SVGAGI (reference sequence). With 5 bases clipped from V and 4 bases from J, the junction kept 13 bases outside the gene matches. The CDR3 covers 16 residues. CDR3 sequence (DNA): TGTGCCAGCAGTCAGCTGTCGGGACAGACGAGCTATGGCTACACCTTC. Translation gives CASSQLSGQTSYGYTF.

This clonotype was counted ten times or more. V is TRBV6-5 and J is TRBJ1-2, with D perhaps TRBD1 (5 bases). The germline V gene has CDR1 MNHEY and CDR2 SVGAGI. This CDR3 contains 17 residues. V gave up 0 bases and J gave up 3 bases, with 17 bases separating them. CDR3 DNA sequence: TGTGCCAGCAGTTACTCGATGTATGGGGGGAATGACTATGGCTACACCTTC. Amino acid sequence: CASSYSMYGGNDYGYTF.

As for this clonotype: The junction shows a germline mismatch at one end, possibly a read error. The chain employs TRBV12-3 or TRBV12-4 and TRBJ2-7; tentatively, D is TRBD1 (6 bases). The CDR3 contains 13 residues. This CDR3 reads CVSSLGQSYEQYF. The CDR3 DNA follows: TGCGTCAGCAGCCTAGGACAGAGCTACGAGCAGTACTTC.

This clonotype was seen more than once but under ten times. The chain links TRBV18 to TRBJ2-4; tentatively, D is TRBD1 (5 bases). This CDR3 has 15 residues. Germline values: CDR1 KGHSH, CDR2 LQKENI. The V gene lost 3 bases and the J gene lost 4 bases, with 13 bases spanning the gap. The CDR3: CASSPLTDTKNIQYF. CDR3 DNA sequence: TGTGCCAGCTCACCTCTGACAGATACAAAAAACATTCAGTACTTC.

This clonotype was found many times. This sequence joins TRBV29-1 and TRBJ1-2; tentative D call: TRBD1 (5 bases). With 7 bases removed from V and 5 bases from J, the gap between germline ends came to 17 bases. CDR3 length equals 13 residues. Germline values: CDR1 SQVTM, CDR2 ANQGSEA. The CDR3 sequence is CSARWGTVYGYTF. The CDR3, as DNA: TGCAGCGCCCGATGGGGGACGGTGTATGGCTACACCTTC.

A few counts support this clonotype. The rearrangement joins TRBV2 to TRBJ2-3; 9 bases are a match to TRBD2. J gave up 6 bases and V 6 bases, and 13 bases lay outside the gene matches. CDR1 and CDR2 from the germline V gene are SNHLY and FYNNEI. The CDR3 is 16 residues long. CDR3 sequence: CASSPTSGPLLDTQYF. DNA for the CDR3: TGTGCCAGCAGCCCAACTAGCGGGCCGCTGCTTGATACGCAGTATTTT.

For the CDR3, the DNA is TGCGCCAGCAGCCAGCTACAGGGCACCGTTGGGAGTGAGCAGTTCTTC. It translates to CASSQLQGTVGSEQFF. The chain recombines TRBV4-3 with TRBJ2-1; tentative D call: TRBD1 (6 bases). There are 16 residues in the CDR3. V dropped 3 bases and J dropped 9 bases, with 21 bases sitting between them. CDR1 is LGHNA and CDR2 is YSLEER in the germline V gene.

In this sample, this clonotype turned up a few times. The chain carries TRBV15 and TRBJ2-1; D is unresolved. V lost 0 bases, J lost 3 bases, and 9 bases lay in between. This CDR3 spans 15 amino acids. Germline-derived CDR1 and CDR2 are LNHNV and YYDKDF (reference sequence). The CDR3 DNA reads TGTGCCACCAGCAGAGAAGGCCGGAACTACAATGAGCAGTTCTTC. This gives the protein CATSREGRNYNEQFF.

This clonotype was seen only once. This chain links TRBV4-1 with TRBJ2-2, with TRBD2 as a possible D gene (5 bases). Germline V gene data show CDR1 as MGHRA and CDR2 as YSYEKL. The V end lost 1 base, the J end lost 7 bases, and 13 bases lay between the germline ends. The CDR3 consists of 15 residues. The CDR3 sequence: CASSQARPGIGELFF. CDR3 DNA sequence: TGCGCCAGCAGCCAAGCCCGACCCGGGATCGGGGAGCTGTTTTTT.

This clonotype was seen a handful of times. The chain employs TRBV10-3 and TRBJ2-7; maybe TRBD2 (7 bases). Trimming took 9 bases from V and 3 from J, leaving 15 bases between them. Germline V gives CDR1 ENHRY, CDR2 SYGVKD. The CDR3 extends over 13 amino acids. CDR3 protein: CAMGGARVYEQYF. CDR3 DNA: TGTGCCATGGGGGGGGCCAGGGTCTACGAGCAGTACTTC.

Written as DNA, the CDR3 is TGTGCCAGCAGCAATGGACTAGGTGGCACCGGGGAGCTGTTTTTT. Residues: CASSNGLGGTGELFF. This sequence joins TRBV7-2 and TRBJ2-2; 7 bases map to TRBD2. CDR3 length: 15 residues. With 5 bases clipped from V and 4 bases from J, the junction kept 7 bases outside the gene matches. The V gene's germline CDR1 is SGHTA and CDR2 FQGNSA. The whole variable domain, filled in from reference TRBV7-2 and TRBJ2-2, reads GAGVSQSPSNKVTEKGKDVELRCDPISGHTALYWYRQSLGQGLEFLIYFQGNSAPDKSGLPSDRFSAERTGGSVSTLTIQRTQQEDSAVYLCASSNGLGGTGELFFGEGSRLTVL.

In this sample, this clonotype turned up a few times. V gene TRBV5-5 combines with J gene TRBJ1-6, with D unclear. CDR3 length equals 17 residues. Germline assignment: CDR1 SGHKS and CDR2 YYEKEE (reference sequence). Trimming stripped 3 bases from V and 0 bases from J, with 13 bases between. CDR3 sequence (DNA): TGTGCCAGCAGCTCTGAGGTTGGACGCTCCTATAATTCACCCCTCCACTTT. Protein product: CASSSEVGRSYNSPLHF.

This clonotype has only a few counts. This chain links TRBV5-1 with TRBJ1-5, with 7 bases matching TRBD1. The CDR3 extends over 15 amino acids. CDR1 is SGHRS and CDR2 is YFSETQ in the germline V gene. J gave up 5 bases and V 6 bases, and 11 bases lay outside the gene matches. The CDR3 bases are TGCGCCAGCACCACAAGACAGGGCCCTGATCAGCCCCAGCATTTT. Translation gives CASTTRQGPDQPQHF.

Concerning this clonotype itself: Just one base apart from a much larger clone, this may be a read error. Here the CDR3 DNA reads TGCAGCGTTGCTGGCTTCGGGGGGAGAAATCCACCCCTCCACTTT. This sequence encodes CSVAGFGGRNPPLHF. V usage is TRBV29-1 and J usage is TRBJ1-6; tentative D call: TRBD1 (5 bases). Looked up from germline, CDR1 is SQVTM and CDR2 is ANQGSEA. CDR3 length: 15 residues. The ends were cut back, 4 bases at V and 11 bases at J, with 21 bases in the middle. The variable domain in full, with the rest retrieved from reference TRBV29-1 and TRBJ1-6, is SAVISQKPSRDICQRGTSLTIQCQVDSQVTMMFWYRQQPGQSLTLIATANQGSEATYESGFVIDKFPISRPNLTFSTLTVSNMSPEDSSIYLCSVAGFGGRNPPLHFGNGTRLTVT.